What follows are 20 T cell receptor beta chains derived from one specimen sequenced in a study of blood T cell repertoires in COVID-19 (TCRdb year 2020). Libraries came from the immunoSEQ multiplex PCR assay. TCRdb took this table from immuneACCESS and kept in-frame rearrangements with V and J called. Such tables lack part of the clones; where checked against another copy, unresolved V genes explain under half of the gap, and the rest is unexplained. The sample data list approximately 60,000 clones, and around 90% of these were observed just once. The ten largest clonotypes hold around 23% of the sample. Sequenced sample: peripheral blood. The receptors come from a woman over 75 with COVID-19, enrolled during active disease.

V gene TRBV5-1 combines with J gene TRBJ2-1; D unclear. Trimming stripped 4 bases from V and 6 bases from J, with 11 bases between. CDR3 length: 13 residues. CDR1 is SGHRS, CDR2 YFSETQ, per germline. CDR3 region: CASSQLSSNEQFF. The CDR3 DNA sequence: TGCGCCAGCAGCCAACTATCGAGCAATGAGCAGTTCTTC. Variable domain in full (rest from reference TRBV5-1 and TRBJ2-1): KAGVTQTPRYLIKTRGQQVTLSCSPISGHRSVSWYQQTPGQGLQFLFEYFSETQRNKGNFPGRFSGRQFSNSRSEMNVSTLELGDSALYLCASSQLSSNEQFFGPGTRLTVL.

The CDR3 here is CASSWDIVSGTEAFF. The CDR3, as DNA: TGTGCCAGCAGTTGGGACATAGTGTCGGGCACTGAAGCTTTCTTT. The rearrangement links TRBV2 to TRBJ1-1; D perhaps matches TRBD1 (6 bases). Trimming removed 5 bases at V and 4 bases at J, with 17 bases between. From germline, CDR1 is SNHLY and CDR2 FYNNEI. The CDR3 is 15 residues long.

V gene TRBV7-9 combines with J gene TRBJ1-6; a possible D gene is TRBD1 (5 bases). The V and J ends lost 1 base and 5 bases respectively, with 9 bases between them. CDR3 length equals 15 residues. Germline lookup yields CDR1 SEHNR and CDR2 FQNEAQ (reference sequence). This CDR3 reads CASSLGRADNSPLHF. The CDR3 coding sequence is TGTGCCAGCAGCTTAGGCAGGGCTGATAATTCACCCCTCCACTTT.

The rearrangement links TRBV5-1 to TRBJ1-4; perhaps TRBD1 as D (6 bases). CDR1 is SGHRS and CDR2 is YFSETQ in the germline V gene. This CDR3 has 16 residues. Trimming took off 2 bases at V and 0 bases at J, with 11 bases between the two ends. CDR3 sequence (DNA): TGCGCCAGCAGCTTCGGGGACAAACCAACTAATGAAAAACTGTTTTTT. It codes for CASSFGDKPTNEKLFF.

The chain carries TRBV11-3 and TRBJ2-1; 7 nucleotides align to TRBD1. Unmatched junction bases numbered 0, after V lost 4 bases and J lost 0 bases. CDR3 size: 14 residues. CDR1 and CDR2 from the germline V gene are SGHNT and YENEEA. The CDR3 coding sequence is TGTGCCAGCAGCTCAGGGGGCTCCTACAATGAGCAGTTCTTC. Protein product: CASSSGGSYNEQFF.

This sequence joins TRBV5-1 and TRBJ2-3; 7 bases line up with TRBD2. The CDR3 consists of 18 residues. Germline lookup yields CDR1 SGHRS and CDR2 YFSETQ. The V segment lost 4 bases and the J segment 2 bases; nucleotides outside the gene matches: 16. The CDR3 nucleotides are TGCGCCAGCAGCCCCCCCCCGACCGGACGGGGGGTCACAGATACGCAGTATTTT. Its protein is CASSPPPTGRGVTDTQYF.

This rearrangement joins TRBV3-1 (or the pseudogene TRBV3-2) to TRBJ2-5, with 8 bases identical to TRBD2. CDR1 is LGHDT and CDR2 is YNNKEL in the germline V gene (reference sequence). This CDR3 comprises 14 residues. Trimming took 2 bases from V and 5 from J; bases not matched to a gene: 4. The CDR3 DNA is TGTGCCAGCAGCCAAATAACGGGGGGGGAGACCCAGTACTTC. Amino acids: CASSQITGGETQYF.

J is TRBJ1-1 and V is TRBV24-1, with 7 bases lining up with TRBD1. The ends lost 9 bases at V and 3 bases at J; junction bases unmatched: 6. The germline CDR1 and CDR2 sequences are KGHDR and SFDVKD. This CDR3 has 13 residues. This CDR3 reads CATPNRGYTEAFF. CDR3 nucleotides: TGTGCCACCCCCAACAGGGGATACACTGAAGCTTTCTTT.

J is TRBJ2-2 and V is TRBV6-5, with D possibly matching TRBD1 (5 bases). CDR1 is MNHEY and CDR2 is SVGAGI in the germline V gene. Trimming shortened V by 2 bases and J by 5 bases, and 12 bases separated the two germline ends. CDR3 size: 15 residues. CDR3 nucleotides: TGTGCCAGCAGTTACCCTGGGGCGAGGACCGGGGAGCTGTTTTTT. The encoded protein is CASSYPGARTGELFF.

The J gene is TRBJ1-2, the V gene TRBV6-2 or TRBV6-3, with 8 bases matching TRBD1. CDR1 and CDR2 (germline): MNHEY, SVGEGT. The junction had 7 bases not matched to a gene; V was cut back by 5 bases and J by 5 bases. The CDR3 is made up of 14 amino acids. CDR3: CASSRTGIGYGYTF. The DNA for the CDR3 is TGTGCCAGCAGTCGGACAGGGATCGGTTATGGCTACACCTTC.

The CDR3 DNA follows: TGTGCCAGCAGCCTATCCCCTCCTCGGAATGAAAAACTGTTTTTT. It translates to CASSLSPPRNEKLFF. The J gene is TRBJ1-4, the V gene TRBV27; D is undetermined. This CDR3 has 15 residues. V lost 6 bases and J 5 bases, leaving 16 bases between the germline ends. The germline CDR1 and CDR2 sequences are MNHEY and SMNVEV (reference sequence). Full variable domain (outside the CDR3, taken from reference TRBV27 and TRBJ1-4): EAQVTQNPRYLITVTGKKLTVTCSQNMNHEYMSWYRQDPGLGLRQIYYSMNVEVTDKGDVPEGYKVSRKEKRNFPLILESPSPNQTSLYFCASSLSPPRNEKLFFGSGTQLSVL.

This clone has only a few counts. This rearrangement joins TRBV30 to TRBJ1-1, with D tentatively TRBD1 (6 bases). The CDR3 contains 13 residues. Germline CDR1 and CDR2: GTSNPN and SVGIG (reference sequence). The V gene lost 3 bases and the J gene lost 1 base, with 9 bases spanning the gap. CDR3 protein: CAWSEQGNTEAFF. In nucleotides, the CDR3 is TGTGCCTGGAGCGAACAGGGGAACACTGAAGCTTTCTTT.

The chain couples TRBV14 to TRBJ1-4, with a possible D match to TRBD1 (5 bases). The CDR3 contains 15 residues. The germline gives CDR1 SGHDN, CDR2 FVKESK. Trimming shortened V by 1 base and J by 4 bases, and 10 bases separated the two germline ends. The DNA for the CDR3 is TGTGCCAGCAGCCAAGTCAGGGCAATTAATGAAAAACTGTTTTTT. This translates into CASSQVRAINEKLFF.

The J gene is TRBJ2-5, the V gene TRBV12-3 or TRBV12-4; the match to TRBD2 covers 7 bases. V gave up 6 bases and J gave up 2 bases; unmatched junction bases: 3. CDR3 length: 13 amino acids. CDR3 in DNA: TGTGCCAGCAGCAGCGGGACGCAAGAGACCCAGTACTTC. Its protein is CASSSGTQETQYF.

The chain is built from TRBV2 and TRBJ2-3; 13 bases fit TRBD2. Losses at the gene ends were 6 bases for V and 1 base for J; bases not matched to a gene: 1. The CDR3 totals 15 residues. Germline values: CDR1 SNHLY, CDR2 FYNNEI. In DNA, the CDR3 is TGTGCCAGCAGCGGGACTAGCGGGGGCACAGATACGCAGTATTTT. Translation gives CASSGTSGGTDTQYF.

V is TRBV7-9 and J is TRBJ2-3; D uncertain. Germline values: CDR1 SEHNR, CDR2 FQNEAQ (reference sequence). The length of the CDR3 is 15 residues. Trimming took 5 bases from V and 5 from J, leaving 17 bases between them. As DNA, the CDR3 is TGTGCCAGCAGCCCCACACTAACCTCGGGAGATACGCAGTATTTT. Translated: CASSPTLTSGDTQYF.

V and J are TRBV7-2 and TRBJ1-4, with no clear D. V lost 4 bases to trimming and J lost 8 bases, with 14 bases between them. The CDR3 has 14 amino acids. Germline V lookup: CDR1 SGHTA, CDR2 FQGNSA. CDR3 residues: CASSSAGPAEKLFF. The CDR3 region has the DNA TGTGCCAGCAGCTCAGCTGGGCCGGCGGAAAAACTGTTTTTT.

The chain employs TRBV5-5 and TRBJ2-3, with a tentative D call TRBD1 (5 bases). Trimming took off 1 base at V and 6 bases at J, with 15 bases between the two ends. Germline lookup yields CDR1 SGHKS and CDR2 YYEKEE (reference sequence). CDR3 length: 15 residues. The CDR3 DNA follows: TGTGCCAGCAGCTTGCTCGCGACAGCCTCTGATACGCAGTATTTT. Its protein product is CASSLLATASDTQYF.

V is TRBV7-8 and J is TRBJ2-1; 10 bases map to TRBD2. Germline V CDR1 and CDR2: SGHVS, FQNEAQ. J lost 2 bases, V lost 3 bases, and 4 bases had no gene match. The CDR3 has 16 residues. The CDR3 DNA reads as TGTGCCAGCAGCTTTTGGACTAGCGGAACCTACAATGAGCAGTTCTTC. Its translation: CASSFWTSGTYNEQFF.

The chain is built from TRBV7-6 and TRBJ2-3; a possible D gene is TRBD2 (7 bases). There are 15 residues in the CDR3. Germline CDR1 is SGHVS and CDR2 is FNYEAQ. V lost 0 bases and J 2 bases, leaving 9 bases between the germline ends. As DNA, the CDR3 is TGTGCCAGCAGCTTAGCGGGGGGGCCCACAGATACGCAGTATTTT. Translation gives CASSLAGGPTDTQYF.